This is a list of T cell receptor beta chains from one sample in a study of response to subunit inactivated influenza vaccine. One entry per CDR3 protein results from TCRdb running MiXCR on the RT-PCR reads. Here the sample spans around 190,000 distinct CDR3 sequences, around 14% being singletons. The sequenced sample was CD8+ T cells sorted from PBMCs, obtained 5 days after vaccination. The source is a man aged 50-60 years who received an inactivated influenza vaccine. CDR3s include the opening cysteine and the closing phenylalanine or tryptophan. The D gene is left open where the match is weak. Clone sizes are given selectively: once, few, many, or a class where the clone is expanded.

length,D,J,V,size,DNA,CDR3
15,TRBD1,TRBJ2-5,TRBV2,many,TGTGCCAGCAGTGAAATAGGGACAGGAGGAGAGACCCAGTACTTC,CASSEIGTGGETQYF
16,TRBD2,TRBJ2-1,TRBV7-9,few,TGTGCCAGCCCGCTTCTTACTAGCGGGGGGGCCGATGAGCAGTTCTTC,CASPLLTSGGADEQFF
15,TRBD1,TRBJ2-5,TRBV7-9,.,TGTGCCAGCCTGGGACAGGGTTTTTGGGAAGAGACCCAGTACTTC,CASLGQGFWEETQYF
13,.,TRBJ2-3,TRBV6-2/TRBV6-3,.,TGTGCCAGCAGCCGGGACCCTGGTCCAGCGCAGTATTTT,CASSRDPGPAQYF
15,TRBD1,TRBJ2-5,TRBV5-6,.,TGTGCCAGCAGCACCGGGACAGGGGGCGTTGAGACCCAGTACTTC,CASSTGTGGVETQYF
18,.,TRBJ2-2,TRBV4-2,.,TGTGCCAGCAGCCCAGAAGCGATTTGGGGAACGGACACCGGGGAGCTGTTTTTT,CASSPEAIWGTDTGELFF
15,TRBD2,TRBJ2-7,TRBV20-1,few,TGCAGTGCTAGAGAAGTGACTAGCCGTTACTACGAGCAGTACTTC,CSAREVTSRYYEQYF
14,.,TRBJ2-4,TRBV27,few,TGTGCCAGCAGTTCTACCCCATCTAACTACATTCAGTACTTC,CASSSTPSNYIQYF
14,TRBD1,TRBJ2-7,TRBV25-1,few,TGTGCCAGCAGTGCCCCGACAGGGGACGACGAGCAGTACTTC,CASSAPTGDDEQYF
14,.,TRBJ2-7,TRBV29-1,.,TGCAGCGTTGAAGATGTCGATTCCGGGTACGAGCAGTACTTC,CSVEDVDSGYEQYF
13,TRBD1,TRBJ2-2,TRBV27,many,TGTGCCAGCAGTTGGGACAGGGGCGGGGAGCTGTTTTTT,CASSWDRGGELFF
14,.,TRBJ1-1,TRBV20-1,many,TGCAGTGCCCCGGGGGGCAGCCGAGACACTGAAGCTTTCTTT,CSAPGGSRDTEAFF
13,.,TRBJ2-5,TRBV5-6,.,TGTGCCAGCAGCTTGGAGCATCAAGAGACCCAGTACTTC,CASSLEHQETQYF
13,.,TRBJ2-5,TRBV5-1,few,TGCGCCAGCAGATTGACAGCACAAGAGACCCAGTACTTC,CASRLTAQETQYF
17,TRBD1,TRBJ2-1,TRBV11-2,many,TGTGCCAGCAGCCCATCGAATAACCGGGACAGGGCATGGGAGCAGTTCTTC,CASSPSNNRDRAWEQFF
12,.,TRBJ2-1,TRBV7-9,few,TGTGCCAGCAGCTCCACGTGGAATGAGCAGTTCTTC,CASSSTWNEQFF
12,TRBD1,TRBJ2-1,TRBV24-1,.,TGTGCCCGAAGACAGGGGGCAGATGAGCAGTTCTTC,CARRQGADEQFF
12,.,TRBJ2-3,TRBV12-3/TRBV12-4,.,TGTGCCAGCAGTCCCGAGGTAGATACGCAGTATTTT,CASSPEVDTQYF
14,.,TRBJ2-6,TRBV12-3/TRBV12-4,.,TGTGCCAGCAGTTTAGGCGGGGGGGCCAACGTCCTGACTTTC,CASSLGGGANVLTF
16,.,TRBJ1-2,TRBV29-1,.,TGCAGCGTTGAGACCCATACAGGGAATTGGAACTATGGCTACACCTTC,CSVETHTGNWNYGYTF
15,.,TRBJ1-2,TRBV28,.,TGTGCCAGCAGTTTAAGGGGGGAGCTCTTCTATGGCTACACCTTC,CASSLRGELFYGYTF
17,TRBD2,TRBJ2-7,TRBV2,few,TGTGCCAGCAGAACATACGGGACTAGCGGGAGAATGAGCGAGCAGTACTTC,CASRTYGTSGRMSEQYF
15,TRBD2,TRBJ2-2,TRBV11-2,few,TGTGCCAGCAGCTTAGTCGCTAGCGGGAGTGGGGAGCTGTTTTTT,CASSLVASGSGELFF
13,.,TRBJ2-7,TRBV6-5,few,TGTGCCAGCAGTTACTCGTACGCTTACGAGCAGTACTTC,CASSYSYAYEQYF
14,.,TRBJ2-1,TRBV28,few,TGTGCCAGCAGTTTTTCGGGGACCTACAATGAGCAGTTCTTC,CASSFSGTYNEQFF
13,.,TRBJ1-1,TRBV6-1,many,TGTGCCAGCAGTGACCGGCCAGACACTGAAGCTTTCTTT,CASSDRPDTEAFF
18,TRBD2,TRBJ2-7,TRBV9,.,TGTGCCAGCAGCGTAGGGGGGGCTGGGACTAGCGCCTCCTACGAGCAGTACTTC,CASSVGGAGTSASYEQYF
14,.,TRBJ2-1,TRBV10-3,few,TGTGCCATCACGAGGGGGAGGGCCGGTAATGAGCAGTTCTTC,CAITRGRAGNEQFF
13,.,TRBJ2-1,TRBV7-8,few,TGTGCCAGCAGCTTCGGGCGTGGGAATGAGCAGTTCTTC,CASSFGRGNEQFF
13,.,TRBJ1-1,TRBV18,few,TGTGCCAGCTCACAAGGGGAGAACACTGAAGCTTTCTTT,CASSQGENTEAFF
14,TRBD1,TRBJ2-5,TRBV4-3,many,TGCGCCAGCAGCCCGGGGACAGCTAAGAATACCCAGTACTTC,CASSPGTAKNTQYF
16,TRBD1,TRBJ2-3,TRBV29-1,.,TGCAGCGTGGTGGTGAGGGACAGGGTGGGCACAGATACGCAGTATTTT,CSVVVRDRVGTDTQYF
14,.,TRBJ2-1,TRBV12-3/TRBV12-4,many,TGTGCCAGCAGTTTGGAAGCCTCCTACAATGAGCAGTTCTTC,CASSLEASYNEQFF
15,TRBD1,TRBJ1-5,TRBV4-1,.,TGCGCCAGCAGCCAATCCGGGACAGACGGTCAGCCCCAGCATTTT,CASSQSGTDGQPQHF
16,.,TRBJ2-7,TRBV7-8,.,TGTGCCAGCAGCTATGCCGGCAGACTAGGGGCCTACGAGCAGTACTTC,CASSYAGRLGAYEQYF
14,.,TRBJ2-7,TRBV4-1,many,TGCGCCAGCAGCCAGGGCCCCGGGACCTACGAGCAGTACTTC,CASSQGPGTYEQYF
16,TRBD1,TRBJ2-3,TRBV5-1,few,TGCGCCAGCAGCTTGTTGGAGAGGACAGGGGGAGATACGCAGTATTTT,CASSLLERTGGDTQYF
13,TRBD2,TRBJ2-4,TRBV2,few,TGTGCCAGCAGGGGACTAAATTGGGACATTCAGTACTTC,CASRGLNWDIQYF
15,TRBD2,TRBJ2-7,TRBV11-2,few,TGTGCCAGCAGCTTAGGCGTCGGGGGGGGCCTTGAGCAGTACTTC,CASSLGVGGGLEQYF
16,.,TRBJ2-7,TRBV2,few,TGTGCCAGCGTTTTAACGCTAGGGGGAGAAGGGTACGAGCAGTACTTC,CASVLTLGGEGYEQYF
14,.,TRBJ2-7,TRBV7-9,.,TGTGCCAGCAGCTTGGGAGGACTGGTCCGGGAGCAGTACTTC,CASSLGGLVREQYF
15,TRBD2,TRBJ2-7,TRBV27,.,TGTGCCAGCAGTCCGGGACTAGCGAGCTCCTACGAGCAGTACTTC,CASSPGLASSYEQYF
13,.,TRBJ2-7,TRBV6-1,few,TGTGCCAGCAGTGAAGCTATCCCCTACGAGCAGTACTTC,CASSEAIPYEQYF
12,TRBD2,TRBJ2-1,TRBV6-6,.,TGTGCCAGCAGGCTAGCGGACAATGAGCAGTTCTTC,CASRLADNEQFF
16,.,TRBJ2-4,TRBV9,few,TGTGCCAGCAGCGTAGGAGGACAGCTAGCCAAAAACATTCAGTACTTC,CASSVGGQLAKNIQYF
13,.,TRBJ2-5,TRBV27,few,TGTGCCAGCAGTTTATCACCGAGGGCGACCCAGTACTTC,CASSLSPRATQYF
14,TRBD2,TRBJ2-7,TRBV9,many,TGTGCCAGCAGCCCACGGGGGGAACCCTACGAGCAGTACTTC,CASSPRGEPYEQYF
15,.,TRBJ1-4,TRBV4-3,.,TGCGCCAGCAGCCAAGGAGCGGGAAGGGATGAAAAACTGTTTTTT,CASSQGAGRDEKLFF
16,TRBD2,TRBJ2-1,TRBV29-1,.,TGCAGCGTTGAGGGTAGCGGGGGGGCACTCTACAATGAGCAGTTCTTC,CSVEGSGGALYNEQFF
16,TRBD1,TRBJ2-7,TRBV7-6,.,TGTGCCAGCAGCCTTACAGGACAGGGGGCTCTCCACGAGCAGTACTTC,CASSLTGQGALHEQYF
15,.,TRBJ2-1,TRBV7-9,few,TGTGCCAGCAGCTTAGAAGACAGCCTCTACAATGAGCAGTTCTTC,CASSLEDSLYNEQFF
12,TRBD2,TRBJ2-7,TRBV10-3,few,TGTGCCATATGGACTAGCCGCAACGAGCAGTACTTC,CAIWTSRNEQYF
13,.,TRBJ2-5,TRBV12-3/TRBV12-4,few,TGTGCCAGCTCGTTTTTGGTTCAAGAGACCCAGTACTTC,CASSFLVQETQYF
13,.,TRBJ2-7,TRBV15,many,TGTGCCACCAGCAGACCCGGTTACTACGAGCAGTACTTC,CATSRPGYYEQYF
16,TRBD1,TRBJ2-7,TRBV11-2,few,TGTGCCAGCAGCTTGCTTCTTGGGACAGGGCAAAACGAGCAGTACTTC,CASSLLLGTGQNEQYF